This T cell receptor (beta chain) is from a study of OX40 agonist ivuxolimab in advanced cancers. Any history of autoimmune disease or systemic immunosuppression disqualified patients. J was trimmed by 6 bases and V by 5 bases; bases with no gene match: 7. This CDR3 contains 15 residues. CDR1 SGHVS and CDR2 FQNEAQ come from the germline V gene. Profiling relied on immunoSEQ multiplex PCR, and the TCRdb table lists in-frame clones only, not all of them. In the table there are about 23,000 clones, about four fifths of which are singletons. The clonotype originates from an adult with an advanced solid tumor such as melanoma, head and neck, liver or kidney cancer. The J gene is TRBJ2-1, the V gene TRBV7-8, with TRBD2 matching over 10 bases. Specimen: CD4+ or CD8+ T cells sorted from blood, collected in a trial of the OX40 agonist ivuxolimab. CDR3 loop: CASSPSGSTGNEQFF. CDR3 coding DNA: TGTGCCAGCAGCCCTAGCGGGAGTACGGGCAATGAGCAGTTCTTC. Full variable domain (rest looked up from reference TRBV7-8 and TRBJ2-1): GAGVSQSPRYKVAKRGQDVALRCDPISGHVSLFWYQQALGQGPEFLTYFQNEAQLDKSGLPSDRFFAERPEGSVSTLKIQRTQQEDSAVYLCASSPSGSTGNEQFFGPGTRLTVL.